These 21 T cell receptor beta chains were all obtained from the same sample, sequenced in a study of long-term antiretroviral therapy in people with HIV. Survey-level resolution applied to immunoSEQ assay v3.0. Profiling relied on immunoSEQ multiplex PCR, and the TCRdb table lists in-frame clones only, not all of them. The table has about 24,000 clones, 81% seen once. Here the sequenced sample was unsorted PBMCs, taken at the start of antiretroviral therapy, before treatment. The source is a young woman with HIV.

The J gene is TRBJ1-4, the V gene TRBV27; D might be TRBD1 (5 bases). The CDR3 totals 15 residues. Germline V CDR1 and CDR2: MNHEY, SMNVEV (reference sequence). V was cut by 5 bases and J by 8 bases, with 18 bases left in between. This CDR3 reads CASSAGAGHREKLFF. The CDR3 coding sequence is TGTGCCAGCAGTGCCGGAGCAGGGCACCGAGAAAAACTGTTTTTT.

In nucleotides, the CDR3 is TGTGCCAGCACCAAACCGGGACAGGGGTTAGATACGCAGTATTTT. It specifies CASTKPGQGLDTQYF. The chain employs TRBV5-6 and TRBJ2-3; 10 bases align to TRBD1. CDR1 is SGHDT and CDR2 is YYEEEE in the germline V gene. The CDR3 has 15 residues. V lost 6 bases, J lost 5 bases, and 9 bases stayed unmatched. Supplemented by reference TRBV5-6 and TRBJ2-3, the full variable domain reads DAGVTQSPTHLIKTRGQQVTLRCSPKSGHDTVSWYQQALGQGPQFIFQYYEEEERQRGNFPDRFSGHQFPNYSSELNVNALLLGDSALYLCASTKPGQGLDTQYFGPGTRLTVL.

The chain combines TRBV6-5 with TRBJ1-1; no definite D call. Trimming removed 2 bases at V and 0 bases at J, with 10 bases between. CDR1 and CDR2 (germline): MNHEY, SVGAGI. CDR3 length: 15 amino acids. The CDR3 bases are TGTGCCAGCAGTTACGGAGAAACCATGAACACTGAAGCTTTCTTT. The encoded protein is CASSYGETMNTEAFF.

The CDR3 region is CASSGQGLREEKLFF. The CDR3 DNA is TGTGCCAGCAGCGGGCAGGGATTACGTGAAGAAAAACTGTTTTTT. The chain joins TRBV9 to TRBJ1-4; possible D gene TRBD1, 5 bases. Germline V gene lookup returns CDR1 SGDLS and CDR2 YYNGEE. CDR3 length equals 15 residues. V gave up 3 bases and J gave up 8 bases, with 17 bases separating them.

This chain uses TRBV30 with TRBJ2-5; 10 bases match TRBD2. V lost 2 bases and J lost 7; bases outside the gene matches: 13. In germline, CDR1 is GTSNPN, CDR2 SVGIG (reference sequence). This CDR3 has 16 residues. This CDR3 reads CAWSPGTSGVRGTQYF. The CDR3 nucleotides read TGTGCCTGGAGTCCCGGCACTAGCGGGGTTCGTGGGACCCAGTACTTC. Drawing the rest from reference TRBV30 and TRBJ2-5, the complete variable domain is SQTIHQWPATLVQPVGSPLSLECTVEGTSNPNLYWYRQAAGRGLQLLFYSVGIGQISSEVPQNLSASRPQDRQFILSSKKLLLSDSGFYLCAWSPGTSGVRGTQYFGPGTRLLVL.

The V gene is TRBV10-2, the J gene TRBJ2-7, with TRBD2 matching over 8 bases. V was clipped by 0 bases and J by 1 base; unmatched bases: 11. CDR1 and CDR2 (germline): WSHSY, SAAADI. This CDR3 contains 18 residues. CDR3 in amino acids: CASSESGTSSLTSYEQYF. CDR3 nucleotide sequence: TGCGCCAGCAGTGAGTCCGGGACTAGTTCTTTAACGTCCTACGAGCAGTACTTC.

This chain uses TRBV28 with TRBJ1-2, with unresolved D. This CDR3 has 11 amino acids. Trimming took off 3 bases at V and 1 base at J, with 0 bases between the two ends. The germline V gene encodes CDR1 MDHEN and CDR2 SYDVKM. This chain's CDR3 is CASSFNYGYTF. DNA of the CDR3: TGTGCCAGCAGTTTTAACTATGGCTACACCTTC.

The chain carries TRBV5-1 and TRBJ1-1; TRBD1 aligns across 7 bases. The CDR3 length is 13 residues. Germline loops: CDR1 SGHRS, CDR2 YFSETQ. The J segment lost 4 bases and the V segment lost 4 bases, leaving 4 bases of the junction unmatched. In nucleotides, the CDR3 is TGCGCCAGCAGCCAACAGGGGAGCACTGAAGCTTTCTTT. Translation gives CASSQQGSTEAFF.

This clone was seen a few times. The V gene is TRBV27, the J gene TRBJ2-7, with 11 bases that match TRBD2. Germline-derived CDR1 and CDR2 are MNHEY and SMNVEV (reference sequence). The CDR3 loop spans 15 amino acids. V dropped 5 bases and J dropped 6; count of bases not matched to a gene: 9. CDR3 protein: CASSPLAGVVGEQYF. DNA for the CDR3: TGTGCCAGCAGTCCACTAGCGGGAGTGGTCGGCGAGCAGTACTTC.

The chain employs TRBV18 and TRBJ2-1, with D tentatively TRBD1 (6 bases). The germline V gene encodes CDR1 KGHSH and CDR2 LQKENI. CDR3 length: 14 residues. Trimming removed 6 bases at V and 7 bases at J, with 16 bases between. The CDR3 loop is CASSPGAGANEQFF. CDR3 bases: TGTGCCAGCTCCCCAGGGGCAGGGGCAAATGAGCAGTTCTTC.

This chain links TRBV6-5 with TRBJ2-7, with 13 bases fitting TRBD2. Trimming removed 5 bases from V and 5 bases from J; junction bases left unmatched: 3. In germline, CDR1 is MNHEY, CDR2 SVGAGI. The CDR3 spans 14 residues. The CDR3 DNA reads TGTGCCAGCAGTCGACTAGCGGGAGGCCACGAGCAGTACTTC. It encodes CASSRLAGGHEQYF.

The sample holds a few counts of this clone. The genes are TRBV5-1 and TRBJ2-2; TRBD1 agrees at 7 bases. There are 16 residues in the CDR3. Germline loops: CDR1 SGHRS, CDR2 YFSETQ. The J segment lost 7 bases and the V segment lost 2 bases, leaving 11 bases of the junction unmatched. The CDR3 loop reads CASSFGAKGAGGELFF. CDR3 in DNA: TGCGCCAGCAGCTTTGGAGCCAAGGGGGCTGGCGGGGAGCTGTTTTTT.

The gene calls are TRBV19 and TRBJ2-7; 12 nucleotides agree with TRBD2. Germline CDR1 is LNHDA and CDR2 is SQIVND (reference sequence). This CDR3 region has 13 residues. J was trimmed by 2 bases and V by 9 bases; bases with no gene match: 2. The CDR3 is CASRLAGAYEQYF. CDR3 nucleotides: TGTGCCAGCAGACTAGCGGGAGCCTACGAGCAGTACTTC.

The chain recombines TRBV2 with TRBJ2-7, with TRBD1 matching 10 bases. After removal of 4 bases from V and 7 bases from J, the junction contained 10 bases not matched to a gene. Germline V gene lookup returns CDR1 SNHLY and CDR2 FYNNEI. This CDR3 comprises 15 residues. This CDR3 is CASSGPTGGSREQYF. CDR3 bases: TGTGCCAGCAGTGGACCGACAGGGGGCTCGAGAGAGCAGTACTTC. Supplemented by reference TRBV2 and TRBJ2-7, the full variable domain reads EPEVTQTPSHQVTQMGQEVILRCVPISNHLYFYWYRQILGQKVEFLVSFYNNEISEKSEIFDDQFSVERPDGSNFTLKIRSTKLEDSAMYFCASSGPTGGSREQYFGPGTRLTVT.

V usage is TRBV23-1 and J usage is TRBJ2-7; D remains unclear. TRBV23-1 is labeled an ORF, and its function is uncertain. V was trimmed by 6 bases and J by 0 bases, leaving 12 bases between them. This CDR3 comprises 14 residues. CDR3 sequence reads: CASSQAASSYEQYF. CDR3 sequence (DNA): TGCGCCAGCAGCCAAGCCGCGAGCTCCTACGAGCAGTACTTC.

The rearrangement uses TRBV28 and TRBJ2-2, with 7 bases lining up with TRBD2. J was trimmed by 5 bases and V by 5 bases; bases with no gene match: 5. Germline V gene lookup returns CDR1 MDHEN and CDR2 SYDVKM. The CDR3 totals 14 residues. CDR3 coding DNA: TGTGCCAGCAGTCCTCGGCGGGGGACCGGGGAGCTGTTTTTT. Translated: CASSPRRGTGELFF.

The chain couples TRBV25-1 to TRBJ2-7; D tentatively fits TRBD1 or TRBD2 (5 bases each). Germline assignment: CDR1 MGHDK and CDR2 SYGVNS. The CDR3 loop spans 13 amino acids. Trimming removed 6 bases at V and 0 bases at J, with 9 bases between. Written as DNA, the CDR3 is TGTGCCAGCAGCAGGGACGTCTCCTACGAGCAGTACTTC. It specifies CASSRDVSYEQYF.

J is TRBJ2-7 and V is TRBV27; tentatively, D is TRBD2 (6 bases). Germline V CDR1 and CDR2: MNHEY, SMNVEV (reference sequence). V was cut by 2 bases and J by 1 base, with 6 bases left in between. CDR3 length: 13 residues. DNA for the CDR3: TGTGCCAGCAGTTTAGGGGGGTCCTACGAGCAGTACTTC. Translating gives CASSLGGSYEQYF.

The CDR3 bases are TGTGCCAGCAGTTTGTACAGGAACACTGAAGCTTTCTTT. Encoded protein: CASSLYRNTEAFF. V usage is TRBV28 and J usage is TRBJ1-1; D gene ambiguous. V lost 3 bases and J lost 1, with 6 bases in between. This CDR3 region has 13 residues. Germline CDR1 MDHEN, CDR2 SYDVKM.

The chain couples TRBV19 to TRBJ1-2; D might be TRBD1 (6 bases). Trimming removed 5 bases from V and 5 bases from J, with 12 bases in between. Germline V gives CDR1 LNHDA, CDR2 SQIVND (reference sequence). The CDR3 totals 13 residues. The CDR3 reads CASSGQILYGYTF. The CDR3 coding sequence is TGTGCCAGTAGTGGACAGATTCTGTATGGCTACACCTTC. The variable domain in full, completed from reference TRBV19 and TRBJ1-2, reads DGGITQSPKYLFRKEGQNVTLSCEQNLNHDAMYWYRQDPGQGLRLIYYSQIVNDFQKGDIAEGYSVSREKKESFPLTVTSAQKNPTAFYLCASSGQILYGYTFGSGTRLTVV.

This clone occurred once. V is TRBV5-1 and J is TRBJ2-1, with 7 bases aligning to TRBD2. The CDR3 extends over 16 amino acids. The ends lost 4 bases at V and 2 bases at J; junction bases unmatched: 9. CDR1 is SGHRS, CDR2 YFSETQ, per germline. DNA of the CDR3: TGCGCCAGCAGCACAACCTCTAGCGGAACCTACAATGAGCAGTTCTTC. Protein: CASSTTSSGTYNEQFF. Using reference TRBV5-1 and TRBJ2-1 for the parts outside the CDR3, the full variable domain is KAGVTQTPRYLIKTRGQQVTLSCSPISGHRSVSWYQQTPGQGLQFLFEYFSETQRNKGNFPGRFSGRQFSNSRSEMNVSTLELGDSALYLCASSTTSSGTYNEQFFGPGTRLTVL.